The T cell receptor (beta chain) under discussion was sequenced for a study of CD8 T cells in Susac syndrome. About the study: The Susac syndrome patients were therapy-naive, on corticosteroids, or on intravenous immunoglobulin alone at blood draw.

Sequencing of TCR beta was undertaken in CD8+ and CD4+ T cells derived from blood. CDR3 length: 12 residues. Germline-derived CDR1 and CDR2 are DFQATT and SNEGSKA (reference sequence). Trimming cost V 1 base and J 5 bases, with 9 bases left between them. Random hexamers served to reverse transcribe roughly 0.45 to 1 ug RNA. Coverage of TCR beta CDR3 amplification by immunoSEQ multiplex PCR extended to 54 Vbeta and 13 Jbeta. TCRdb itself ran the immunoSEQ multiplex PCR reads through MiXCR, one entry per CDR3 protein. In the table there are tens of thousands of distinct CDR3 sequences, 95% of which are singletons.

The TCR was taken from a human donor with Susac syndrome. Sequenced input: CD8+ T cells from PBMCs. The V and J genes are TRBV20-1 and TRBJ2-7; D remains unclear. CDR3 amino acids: CSARGESHEQYF. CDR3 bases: TGCAGTGCTAGAGGAGAATCCCACGAGCAGTACTTC.